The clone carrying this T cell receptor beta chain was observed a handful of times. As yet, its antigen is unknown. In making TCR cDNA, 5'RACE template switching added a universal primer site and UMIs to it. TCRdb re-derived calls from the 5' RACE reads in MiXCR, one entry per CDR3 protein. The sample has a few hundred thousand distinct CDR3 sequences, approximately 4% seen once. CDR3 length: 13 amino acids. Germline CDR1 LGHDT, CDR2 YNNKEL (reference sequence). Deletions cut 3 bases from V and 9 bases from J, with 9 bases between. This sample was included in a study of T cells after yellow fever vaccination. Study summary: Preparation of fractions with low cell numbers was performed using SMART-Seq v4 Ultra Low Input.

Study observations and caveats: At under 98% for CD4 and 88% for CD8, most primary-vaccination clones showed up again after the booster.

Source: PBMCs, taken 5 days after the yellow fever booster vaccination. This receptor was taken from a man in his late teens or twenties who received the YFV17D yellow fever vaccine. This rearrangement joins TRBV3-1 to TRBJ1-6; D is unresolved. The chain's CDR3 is CASSHPGSSPLHF. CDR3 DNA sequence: TGTGCCAGCAGCCATCCCGGATCTTCACCCCTCCACTTT.